Following are 32 T cell receptor beta chains from one sample sequenced in a study of human T cells and chemical hapten exposure. A single record per CDR3 protein comes from TCRdb applying MiXCR to the RACE reads. The data hold about 120,000 distinct CDR3 sequences, with around 13% observed a single time. Time point meaning: patch test 1, 2 weeks after DPC sensitization. This sample's treatment: therapeutic diphenylcyclopropenone sensitization with weekly scalp DPC. The sample was whole blood, taken in connection with sensitization to the hapten diphenylcyclopropenone (DPC). The receptor set was obtained from a man younger than 30 with alopecia areata. Some clones in this sample may be carry-over from other donors' samples.

There are a few counts of this clonotype. This chain connects TRBV9 to TRBJ2-1; 7 nucleotides align to TRBD2. Germline-derived CDR1 and CDR2 are SGDLS and YYNGEE. The V and J ends lost 0 bases and 5 bases, in that order; junction bases with no gene match: 5. This CDR3 has 15 amino acids. The DNA of the CDR3 is TGTGCCAGCAGCGTAGGGGGGACTATTAACAATGAGCAGTTCTTC. This gives the protein CASSVGGTINNEQFF.

The sample holds a few counts of this clonotype. The rearrangement uses TRBV18 and TRBJ2-7; 9 bases line up with TRBD1. Germline V lookup: CDR1 KGHSH, CDR2 LQKENI. The CDR3 totals 15 residues. The V gene end was trimmed by 3 bases and the J gene end by 4 bases; junction bases not matched to a gene: 7. The CDR3 coding sequence is TGTGCCAGCTCACCGTCGACAGGGGGGGCGTACGAGCAGTACTTC. Protein product: CASSPSTGGAYEQYF.

There are many counts of this clonotype. The genes are TRBV27 and TRBJ2-7; weak D call: TRBD2 (5 bases). This CDR3 spans 17 amino acids. Deletions cut 5 bases from V and 2 bases from J, with 22 bases between. Germline CDR1 is MNHEY and CDR2 is SMNVEV (reference sequence). Here the CDR3 DNA reads TGTGCCAGCAGTGGGTGGAGCGTTTCAGAGGGTCCCTACGAGCAGTACTTC. Its translation: CASSGWSVSEGPYEQYF.

This clonotype turned up a few times. The V call is TRBV27, the J call TRBJ2-3, with 13 bases matching TRBD2. V dropped 6 bases and J dropped 0; count of bases not matched to a gene: 9. Germline V gene lookup returns CDR1 MNHEY and CDR2 SMNVEV (reference sequence). This CDR3 is 18 amino acids long. The CDR3 sequence: CASSPGTSGALSTDTQYF. The CDR3 DNA sequence: TGTGCCAGCAGCCCCGGGACTAGCGGGGCGCTGAGCACAGATACGCAGTATTTT.

The chain carries TRBV7-9 and TRBJ1-5; D gene ambiguous. Trimming took 5 bases from V and 0 from J, leaving 14 bases between them. The CDR3 is 16 residues long. Germline V lookup: CDR1 SEHNR, CDR2 FQNEAQ (reference sequence). Written as DNA, the CDR3 is TGTGCCAGCAGCGAGAGCACGACTTATAGCAATCAGCCCCAGCATTTT. This sequence encodes CASSESTTYSNQPQHF.

This chain uses TRBV7-8 with TRBJ1-1; D call uncertain. Looked up from germline, CDR1 is SGHVS and CDR2 is FQNEAQ. Deletions cut 5 bases from V and 2 bases from J, with 18 bases between. CDR3 size: 16 residues. CDR3 residues: CASSAQRHASNTEAFF. Here the CDR3 DNA reads TGTGCCAGCAGCGCACAGCGCCACGCATCTAACACTGAAGCTTTCTTT.

This clonotype appeared many times. This rearrangement joins TRBV7-2 to TRBJ1-6, with 11 bases identical to TRBD1. The CDR3 contains 17 residues. Looked up from germline, CDR1 is SGHTA and CDR2 is FQGNSA. V trimming: 5 bases; J trimming: 3 bases; junction bases outside the gene matches: 6. The CDR3 here is CASSDGQGAYYNSPLHF. Written as DNA, the CDR3 is TGTGCCAGCAGCGATGGACAGGGGGCGTACTATAATTCACCCCTCCACTTT.

The chain links TRBV20-1 to TRBJ2-3; D gene unclear. CDR1 is DFQATT and CDR2 is SNEGSKA in the germline V gene (reference sequence). CDR3 length: 14 amino acids. The germline V and J ends were trimmed by 3 bases and 0 bases, with 10 bases remaining between them. The CDR3 DNA reads TGCAGTGCTAGCACTTCCTCTAGCACAGATACGCAGTATTTT. It codes for CSASTSSSTDTQYF.

This sequence joins TRBV9 and TRBJ2-3; 7 bases fit TRBD2. The CDR3 totals 16 residues. The V segment lost 0 bases and the J segment 1 base; nucleotides outside the gene matches: 5. Germline CDR1 reads SGDLS; CDR2 reads YYNGEE. The CDR3 sequence: CASSVATSGGTDTQYF. DNA for the CDR3: TGTGCCAGCAGCGTAGCTACAAGCGGGGGCACAGATACGCAGTATTTT. Drawing the rest from reference TRBV9 and TRBJ2-3, the complete variable domain is DSGVTQTPKHLITATGQRVTLRCSPRSGDLSVYWYQQSLDQGLQFLIQYYNGEERAKGNILERFSAQQFPDLHSELNLSSLELGDSALYFCASSVATSGGTDTQYFGPGTRLTVL.

This clonotype was seen a few times. The chain employs TRBV29-1 and TRBJ1-1; D uncertain. From germline, CDR1 is SQVTM and CDR2 ANQGSEA. The CDR3 is made up of 13 amino acids. Trimming shortened V by 5 bases and J by 0 bases, and 10 bases separated the two germline ends. This CDR3 reads CSVSPRMNTEAFF. CDR3 nucleotide sequence: TGCAGCGTTTCCCCACGCATGAACACTGAAGCTTTCTTT.

The J gene is TRBJ2-3, the V gene TRBV6-5; 7 nucleotides line up with TRBD2. Trimming cost V 6 bases and J 4 bases; bases outside gene matches: 4. CDR1 MNHEY and CDR2 SVGAGI come from the germline V gene. This CDR3 comprises 13 residues. The CDR3 is CASSLAVADTQYF. The DNA of the CDR3 is TGTGCCAGCAGCCTAGCGGTGGCAGATACGCAGTATTTT.

This clonotype was counted only a few times. This sequence joins TRBV7-9 and TRBJ2-2, with 7 bases matching TRBD1. The V gene end was trimmed by 6 bases and the J gene end by 6 bases; junction bases not matched to a gene: 7. The CDR3 loop spans 14 amino acids. Germline CDR1 reads SEHNR; CDR2 reads FQNEAQ (reference sequence). This CDR3 reads CASRAGTAAGELFF. For the CDR3, the DNA is TGTGCCAGCAGAGCTGGGACAGCGGCCGGGGAGCTGTTTTTT.

This clonotype has at least ten counts. The chain employs TRBV20-1 and TRBJ1-1; D unclear. The CDR3 extends over 12 amino acids. V lost 0 bases, J lost 7 bases, and 9 bases lay in between. Germline CDR1 reads DFQATT; CDR2 reads SNEGSKA (reference sequence). CDR3 sequence reads: CSARDTPGEAFF. The CDR3 bases are TGCAGTGCTAGAGATACGCCCGGTGAAGCTTTCTTT.

Only a few counts were recorded for this clonotype. This sequence joins TRBV11-3 and TRBJ2-3; no firm D call. Trimming took off 4 bases at V and 0 bases at J, with 11 bases between the two ends. There are 15 residues in the CDR3. From germline, CDR1 is SGHNT and CDR2 YENEEA. The CDR3 DNA is TGTGCCAGCAGCTCTGGAGTTTTTAGCACAGATACGCAGTATTTT. This sequence encodes CASSSGVFSTDTQYF.

The chain couples TRBV6-5 to TRBJ1-2, with D possibly being TRBD1 (6 bases). Between the trimmed V and J ends, which lost 6 bases and 2 bases, there was a span of 7 bases. The CDR3 runs to 12 residues. The germline V gene has CDR1 MNHEY and CDR2 SVGAGI. The CDR3 bases are TGTGCCAGCAGACAGGGAAACTATGGCTACACCTTC. It specifies CASRQGNYGYTF.

This clonotype appeared a few times. The V gene is TRBV11-2, the J gene TRBJ2-5; D unclear. CDR1 and CDR2 (germline): SGHAT, FQNNGV. V lost 4 bases and J lost 4, with 10 bases in between. The CDR3 runs 13 residues. The CDR3 sequence is CASSSSAGETQYF. The CDR3 coding sequence is TGTGCCAGCAGCTCTTCGGCTGGAGAGACCCAGTACTTC.

V usage is TRBV6-2 or TRBV6-3 and J usage is TRBJ2-3; tentative D call: TRBD2 (6 bases). The CDR3 contains 15 residues. Trimming cost V 8 bases and J 2 bases, with 17 bases left between them. Per germline, CDR1 MNHEY and CDR2 SVGEGT. Written as DNA, the CDR3 is TGTGCCAGCTCGTTGACTAGAATAATCACAGATACGCAGTATTTT. Encoded protein: CASSLTRIITDTQYF.

This clonotype was counted between two and nine times. The chain recombines TRBV4-3 with TRBJ2-7; D is perhaps TRBD2 (6 bases). Looked up from germline, CDR1 is LGHNA and CDR2 is YSLEER. Trimming removed 0 bases from V and 3 bases from J, with 12 bases in between. This CDR3 has 15 amino acids. CDR3 in amino acids: CASSQDYRGFYEQYF. Here the CDR3 DNA reads TGCGCCAGCAGCCAAGATTACCGGGGGTTCTACGAGCAGTACTTC.

This clonotype was seen repeatedly, ten times or more. The rearrangement uses TRBV7-2 and TRBJ2-2, with D possibly TRBD2 on 6 matching bases. V was clipped by 4 bases and J by 4 bases, with 10 bases between them. Germline CDR1 reads SGHTA; CDR2 reads FQGNSA. CDR3 size: 14 residues. As DNA, the CDR3 is TGTGCCAGCAGCTGGGACTTGGGCACCGGGGAGCTGTTTTTT. It is translated as CASSWDLGTGELFF. Full variable domain (rest looked up from reference TRBV7-2 and TRBJ2-2): GAGVSQSPSNKVTEKGKDVELRCDPISGHTALYWYRQSLGQGLEFLIYFQGNSAPDKSGLPSDRFSAERTGGSVSTLTIQRTQQEDSAVYLCASSWDLGTGELFFGEGSRLTVL.

The rearrangement joins TRBV28 to TRBJ2-7, with TRBD1 matching over 7 bases. The CDR3 totals 14 residues. After removal of 7 bases from V and 2 bases from J, the junction contained 8 bases not matched to a gene. In germline, CDR1 is MDHEN, CDR2 SYDVKM. In DNA, the CDR3 is TGTGCCAGCACCCGGACAGGTGAGACCTACGAGCAGTACTTC. As protein: CASTRTGETYEQYF.

This clonotype was seen many times. V gene TRBV18 combines with J gene TRBJ1-6; tentatively, D is TRBD1 (6 bases). The CDR3 sequence is 15 residues long. V lost 3 bases, J lost 5 bases, and 11 bases lay in between. Germline V gene sequence: CDR1 KGHSH, CDR2 LQKENI. This chain's CDR3 is CASSPPRGDNSPLHF. DNA for the CDR3: TGTGCCAGCTCACCTCCCAGGGGAGATAATTCACCCCTCCACTTT.

This rearrangement joins TRBV9 to TRBJ2-1; D unresolved. The CDR3 is made up of 11 amino acids. The ends were cut back, 0 bases at V and 10 bases at J, with 5 bases in the middle. CDR1 and CDR2 from the germline V gene are SGDLS and YYNGEE. For the CDR3, the DNA is TGTGCCAGCAGCGTAGCGACAGAGCAGTTCTTC. Its translation: CASSVATEQFF.

In this sample, this clonotype turned up many times. The V gene is TRBV12-3 or TRBV12-4, the J gene TRBJ1-2, with TRBD1 matching 10 bases. The CDR3 runs 17 residues. Trimming took 1 base from V and 4 from J; bases not matched to a gene: 9. The CDR3 DNA is TGTGCCAGCAGTTTAGGACAGGGGGCGGCGTACGGCTATGGCTACACCTTC. As protein: CASSLGQGAAYGYGYTF.

This clonotype turned up a few times. The chain carries TRBV4-1 and TRBJ1-5; 8 bases are a match to TRBD1. After removal of 4 bases from V and 2 bases from J, the junction contained 16 bases not matched to a gene. Germline V lookup: CDR1 MGHRA, CDR2 YSYEKL. This CDR3 region has 19 residues. CDR3 residues: CASSLRMARGRVGNQPQHF. The CDR3 DNA follows: TGCGCCAGCAGCCTGAGGATGGCCAGGGGGCGCGTTGGCAATCAGCCCCAGCATTTT.

This chain connects TRBV5-1 to TRBJ2-1; unclear D gene. This CDR3 is 13 amino acids long. Per germline, CDR1 SGHRS and CDR2 YFSETQ. V was cut by 7 bases and J by 0 bases, with 8 bases left in between. The CDR3, as DNA: TGCGCCAGCGCTATAGGCTCCTACAATGAGCAGTTCTTC. Translating gives CASAIGSYNEQFF.

This clonotype was seen a handful of times. J is TRBJ2-1 and V is TRBV2, with TRBD2 matching over 11 bases. V was pared by 6 bases and J by 8 bases, with 18 bases of the junction left unmatched. The germline gives CDR1 SNHLY, CDR2 FYNNEI. The CDR3 covers 18 residues. CDR3 residues: CASSIPLTAGTSGDEQFF. CDR3 nucleotides: TGTGCCAGCAGCATCCCACTTACTGCCGGGACTAGCGGCGATGAGCAGTTCTTC.

This clonotype was seen a handful of times. The chain carries TRBV5-1 and TRBJ1-4; D is perhaps TRBD1 (6 bases). This CDR3 is built from 15 residues. V lost 1 base and J 6 bases, leaving 13 bases between the germline ends. Germline V lookup: CDR1 SGHRS, CDR2 YFSETQ. CDR3 in amino acids: CASSLFSSGDEKLFF. The CDR3 DNA reads TGCGCCAGCAGCTTGTTTTCTTCAGGGGATGAAAAACTGTTTTTT.

This clonotype was seen ten or more times. This rearrangement joins TRBV20-1 to TRBJ2-5; D is possibly TRBD2 (5 bases). Germline values: CDR1 DFQATT, CDR2 SNEGSKA (reference sequence). Trimming took off 5 bases at V and 5 bases at J, with 15 bases between the two ends. The CDR3 is 13 amino acids. CDR3 nucleotide sequence: TGCAGTGCTCGACCGAGCGGCCGGGAGACCCAGTACTTC. Translation gives CSARPSGRETQYF.

Many counts were recorded for this clonotype. V gene TRBV20-1 combines with J gene TRBJ1-3, with a weak D call TRBD1 (5 bases). Per germline, CDR1 DFQATT and CDR2 SNEGSKA (reference sequence). Trimming took 0 bases from V and 0 from J, leaving 9 bases between them. The CDR3 loop spans 15 amino acids. Here the CDR3 DNA reads TGCAGTGCTAGAGAGGACGGGGGCTCTGGAAACACCATATATTTT. Amino acid sequence: CSAREDGGSGNTIYF.

This clonotype was observed many times. V is TRBV5-6 and J is TRBJ1-5, with 7 bases that match TRBD1. The CDR3 is 15 amino acids. CDR1 is SGHDT, CDR2 YYEEEE, per germline. Trimming at V came to 4 bases and at J to 1 base, leaving 5 bases not matched to a gene. CDR3 sequence reads: CASSLTGLSNQPQHF. In DNA form, the CDR3 reads TGTGCCAGCAGCCTGACAGGGCTAAGCAATCAGCCCCAGCATTTT.

The DNA for the CDR3 is TGCGCCAGCAGCCAAGCCGGGTTCGCCAAAAACATTCAGTACTTC. This translates into CASSQAGFAKNIQYF. The rearrangement joins TRBV4-1 to TRBJ2-4; D uncertain. This CDR3 region has 15 residues. V was cut by 1 base and J by 1 base, with 8 bases left in between. Germline assignment: CDR1 MGHRA and CDR2 YSYEKL.

In this sample, this clonotype turned up a few times. The CDR3 DNA sequence: TGTGCCAGCAGTTACTTGGTGACAGGAGTCACAGATACGCAGTATTTT. This translates into CASSYLVTGVTDTQYF. This chain links TRBV6-2 or TRBV6-3 with TRBJ2-3; perhaps TRBD1 as D (6 bases). The CDR3 loop spans 16 amino acids. V lost 1 base to trimming and J lost 2 bases, with 13 bases between them. CDR1 is MNHEY, CDR2 SVGEGT, per germline.